The 31 T cell receptor beta chains below come from one sample, sequenced in a study of regulatory and conventional T cells in RAG deficiency. The repertoire was sequenced with immunoSEQ multiplex PCR; TCRdb's copy has only in-frame clones and lacks some. The profile shows about 34,000 clones, about three quarters of them singletons. Blood CD4+ CD25-low CD127-high conventional T cells supplied the genomic DNA template. Another study also made use of these data, one on regulatory T cells. That study reports: The PCR used 52 TRBV and 13 TRBJ primers.

The sample comprised CD4+ effector T cells sorted from blood. These receptors were taken from a human donor in good health.

CDR3: CASSDYRGYEQYF. As DNA, the CDR3 is TGTGCCAGCAGTGATTACAGGGGCTACGAGCAGTACTTC. This rearrangement joins TRBV2 to TRBJ2-7, with TRBD1 matching 7 bases. The CDR3 has 13 residues. V shed 3 bases, J shed 3 bases, and the junction held 2 bases outside the gene matches. Germline assignment: CDR1 SNHLY and CDR2 FYNNEI.

This chain connects TRBV9 to TRBJ1-4, with D possibly matching TRBD1 (5 bases). Germline CDR1 SGDLS, CDR2 YYNGEE. The CDR3 is 18 residues long. Trimming took off 4 bases at V and 4 bases at J, with 23 bases between the two ends. CDR3 in DNA: TGTGCCAGCAGCACAGCGAGAGAGGGGACGTCTCGTAATGAAAAACTGTTTTTT. This encodes CASSTAREGTSRNEKLFF.

CDR3 sequence reads: CASSYTDEKLFF. The CDR3 DNA sequence: TGTGCCAGCAGTTACACGGATGAAAAACTGTTTTTT. This chain joins TRBV6-6 and TRBJ1-4; D uncertain. The ends were cut back, 2 bases at V and 6 bases at J, with 4 bases in the middle. The CDR3 is 12 residues long. Germline CDR1 reads MNHNY; CDR2 reads SVGAGI (reference sequence).

The chain is built from TRBV10-3 and TRBJ1-3; D gene ambiguous. The germline V gene has CDR1 ENHRY and CDR2 SYGVKD. The V and J ends lost 4 bases and 0 bases respectively, with 7 bases between them. The CDR3 has 14 residues. CDR3 sequence (DNA): TGTGCCATCAGTGTGGACGACTCTGGAAACACCATATATTTT. Protein product: CAISVDDSGNTIYF.

This clone showed up just once. The gene calls are TRBV2 and TRBJ1-2, with 7 bases lining up with TRBD1. In germline, CDR1 is SNHLY, CDR2 FYNNEI. V shed 6 bases and J 3 bases; nucleotides not matched to a gene: 10. The CDR3 totals 15 residues. CDR3 nucleotides: TGTGCCAGCAGGAGGGAGGGGGCGCGTCACTATGGCTACACCTTC. Translation gives CASRREGARHYGYTF. The full variable domain, with the rest looked up from reference TRBV2 and TRBJ1-2, is EPEVTQTPSHQVTQMGQEVILRCVPISNHLYFYWYRQILGQKVEFLVSFYNNEISEKSEIFDDQFSVERPDGSNFTLKIRSTKLEDSAMYFCASRREGARHYGYTFGSGTRLTVV.

The V call is TRBV6-5, the J call TRBJ2-2; TRBD2 agrees at 7 bases. This CDR3 has 15 residues. Losses at the gene ends were 6 bases for V and 0 bases for J; bases not matched to a gene: 4. Germline V gene data show CDR1 as MNHEY and CDR2 as SVGAGI. The CDR3 DNA reads as TGTGCCAGCAGCCCCAGCGGGGCGAACACCGGGGAGCTGTTTTTT. It is translated as CASSPSGANTGELFF.

The chain has TRBV5-1 and TRBJ1-4, with a weak D call TRBD1 (6 bases). The germline V gene has CDR1 SGHRS and CDR2 YFSETQ. V shed 4 bases and J shed 7 bases, with 17 bases lying between them. CDR3 length equals 15 residues. The CDR3 DNA follows: TGCGCCAGCAGCCGAAGACAGGATCGGGGTGAAAAACTGTTTTTT. It codes for CASSRRQDRGEKLFF.

This clone turned up a few times. This chain uses TRBV7-9 with TRBJ1-5; no definite D call. V lost 1 base, J lost 0 bases, and 7 bases lay in between. CDR1 and CDR2 (germline): SEHNR, FQNEAQ (reference sequence). The CDR3 runs to 15 residues. The CDR3 sequence is CASSLDINSNQPQHF. The DNA for the CDR3 is TGTGCCAGCAGCTTAGACATAAATAGCAATCAGCCCCAGCATTTT.

The chain has TRBV5-1 and TRBJ2-3, with D possibly TRBD1 on 6 matching bases. V was clipped by 0 bases and J by 3 bases, with 14 bases between them. This CDR3 has 16 amino acids. CDR1 is SGHRS, CDR2 YFSETQ, per germline. The CDR3 here is CASSLAANRVTDTQYF. The CDR3 DNA reads as TGCGCCAGCAGCTTGGCCGCTAACAGGGTTACAGATACGCAGTATTTT. The whole variable domain, filled in from reference TRBV5-1 and TRBJ2-3, reads KAGVTQTPRYLIKTRGQQVTLSCSPISGHRSVSWYQQTPGQGLQFLFEYFSETQRNKGNFPGRFSGRQFSNSRSEMNVSTLELGDSALYLCASSLAANRVTDTQYFGPGTRLTVL.

This clone was observed a few times. V and J are TRBV19 and TRBJ1-5, with a possible D match to TRBD1 (5 bases). Trimming removed 6 bases at V and 5 bases at J, with 11 bases between. Germline V gene lookup returns CDR1 LNHDA and CDR2 SQIVND (reference sequence). This CDR3 has 13 amino acids. DNA for the CDR3: TGTGCCAGTAGATGGACATCTCATCAGCCCCAGCATTTT. It specifies CASRWTSHQPQHF.

CDR3 amino acids: CASSLWVRLAGTTDTQYF. Written as DNA, the CDR3 is TGTGCCAGCAGCTTGTGGGTACGACTAGCGGGAACCACAGATACGCAGTATTTT. The chain carries TRBV7-9 and TRBJ2-3, with 11 positions matching TRBD2. The CDR3 runs 18 residues. V shed 3 bases and J 2 bases; nucleotides not matched to a gene: 10. In germline, CDR1 is SEHNR, CDR2 FQNEAQ (reference sequence).

The chain links TRBV18 to TRBJ1-5; D perhaps matches TRBD1 (6 bases). V was clipped by 6 bases and J by 1 base, with 7 bases between them. Germline V gene sequence: CDR1 KGHSH, CDR2 LQKENI. This CDR3 has 13 amino acids. CDR3 region: CASSQGSNQPQHF. The CDR3 bases are TGTGCCAGCTCGCAGGGGAGCAATCAGCCCCAGCATTTT.

CDR3 protein: CASSQGTSTDTQYF. The CDR3 nucleotides are TGTGCCAGCAGCCAAGGTACTAGCACAGATACGCAGTATTTT. The chain joins TRBV4-2 to TRBJ2-3; D ambiguous. This CDR3 region has 14 residues. The V end lost 1 base, the J end lost 0 bases, and 5 bases lay between the germline ends. Germline V gives CDR1 LGHNA, CDR2 YNFKEQ.

The V gene is TRBV27, the J gene TRBJ1-3, with 7 bases matching TRBD1. This CDR3 contains 15 residues. The V gene end was trimmed by 5 bases and the J gene end by 4 bases; junction bases not matched to a gene: 8. CDR1 is MNHEY and CDR2 is SMNVEV in the germline V gene (reference sequence). CDR3 sequence reads: CASSLGRQGGNTIYF. In nucleotides, the CDR3 is TGTGCCAGCAGTCTTGGTCGACAGGGAGGAAACACCATATATTTT.

This chain links TRBV15 with TRBJ1-1; D might be TRBD1 (6 bases). This CDR3 spans 12 amino acids. Trimming left V 10 bases short and J 9 bases short, with 18 bases between. Germline lookup yields CDR1 LNHNV and CDR2 YYDKDF (reference sequence). CDR3: CAILKQGGKAFF. The CDR3 bases are TGTGCCATCCTCAAACAGGGAGGGAAAGCTTTCTTT.

This clone was seen a single time. The V and J genes are TRBV5-1 and TRBJ2-5; no firm D call. Germline CDR1 is SGHRS and CDR2 is YFSETQ. Trimming took 1 base from V and 1 from J, leaving 8 bases between them. This CDR3 contains 14 residues. The CDR3 nucleotides read TGCGCCAGCAGCTTGAAACAGCTCCAAGAGACCCAGTACTTC. Translation gives CASSLKQLQETQYF.

The J gene is TRBJ1-6, the V gene TRBV19; 9 bases map to TRBD1. This CDR3 comprises 13 residues. Per germline, CDR1 LNHDA and CDR2 SQIVND (reference sequence). J was trimmed by 6 bases and V by 10 bases; bases with no gene match: 4. The CDR3 spells CAIGDRANSPLHF. CDR3 coding DNA: TGTGCCATTGGGGACAGGGCTAATTCACCCCTCCACTTT.

J is TRBJ1-1 and V is TRBV18, with unresolved D. The V end lost 6 bases, the J end lost 1 base, and 15 bases lay between the germline ends. Germline-derived CDR1 and CDR2 are KGHSH and LQKENI. This CDR3 has 15 amino acids. The CDR3 coding sequence is TGTGCCAGCTCTAAGGGCCGTTTGGGGAACACTGAAGCTTTCTTT. It specifies CASSKGRLGNTEAFF.

The V and J genes are TRBV6-5 and TRBJ1-1; the match to TRBD1 covers 8 bases. The V gene end was trimmed by 11 bases and the J gene end by 4 bases; junction bases not matched to a gene: 9. Germline CDR1 MNHEY, CDR2 SVGAGI. The CDR3 has 13 amino acids. The CDR3 spells CASADRVLTEAFF. CDR3 bases: TGTGCCTCCGCGGACAGGGTCCTCACTGAAGCTTTCTTT.

CDR3 sequence (DNA): TGTGCCAGCAGCTTGATTCGGGGGTCAACTAATGAAAAACTGTTTTTT. Encoded protein: CASSLIRGSTNEKLFF. This chain links TRBV7-9 with TRBJ1-4; possibly TRBD1 for D (5 bases). Per germline, CDR1 SEHNR and CDR2 FQNEAQ (reference sequence). This CDR3 is 16 amino acids long. V was pared by 3 bases and J by 0 bases, with 11 bases between.

The V and J genes are TRBV5-6 and TRBJ1-5; 7 nucleotides line up with TRBD1. V trimming: 2 bases; J trimming: 0 bases; junction bases outside the gene matches: 2. This CDR3 contains 15 residues. Per the germline V gene, CDR1 is SGHDT and CDR2 is YYEEEE. The CDR3 DNA sequence: TGTGCCAGCAGCTTATGGACAGGTAGCAATCAGCCCCAGCATTTT. It translates to CASSLWTGSNQPQHF.

This chain connects TRBV28 to TRBJ2-1, with a possible D match to TRBD1 (6 bases). The CDR3 is made up of 17 amino acids. With 8 bases removed from V and 5 bases from J, the gap between germline ends came to 25 bases. The germline gives CDR1 MDHEN, CDR2 SYDVKM. CDR3 sequence (DNA): TGTGCCAGCCGAATACAACAGGGTAAAAGAGATCACAATGAGCAGTTCTTC. It yields the protein CASRIQQGKRDHNEQFF.

This clone was recorded only once. The chain combines TRBV29-1 with TRBJ1-2, with D possibly matching TRBD1 (6 bases). The CDR3 length is 13 residues. CDR1 SQVTM and CDR2 ANQGSEA come from the germline V gene. V was cut by 3 bases and J by 0 bases, with 8 bases left in between. CDR3 DNA: TGCAGCGTTGAGCACAGGGCTAACTATGGCTACACCTTC. The encoded protein is CSVEHRANYGYTF.

This sequence joins TRBV7-9 and TRBJ2-1, with 11 bases identical to TRBD2. The V gene's germline CDR1 is SEHNR and CDR2 FQNEAQ (reference sequence). Trimming cost V 1 base and J 4 bases; bases outside gene matches: 6. This CDR3 is built from 17 residues. CDR3 residues: CASSLEALAGGYNEQFF. The CDR3 DNA reads as TGTGCCAGCAGCTTAGAGGCGCTAGCGGGGGGATACAATGAGCAGTTCTTC.

This clone was picked up a small number of times. V gene TRBV4-1 combines with J gene TRBJ2-7; D gene uncertain. Germline assignment: CDR1 MGHRA and CDR2 YSYEKL. Trimming took off 5 bases at V and 4 bases at J, with 6 bases between the two ends. The CDR3 length is 11 residues. For the CDR3, the DNA is TGCGCCAGCAGCACGACATACGAGCAGTACTTC. The encoded protein is CASSTTYEQYF.

V usage is TRBV7-8 and J usage is TRBJ1-1; D might be TRBD1 (6 bases). The CDR3 has 15 amino acids. Per germline, CDR1 SGHVS and CDR2 FQNEAQ. Trimming pared 3 bases from V and 4 bases from J, leaving 15 bases between. This chain's CDR3 is CASSFAGARVTEAFF. CDR3 nucleotides: TGTGCCAGCAGCTTCGCAGGGGCCCGCGTCACTGAAGCTTTCTTT.

This chain uses TRBV7-2 with TRBJ2-7; the match to TRBD2 covers 10 bases. The V segment lost 6 bases and the J segment 4 bases; nucleotides outside the gene matches: 6. CDR3 length equals 14 residues. The germline gives CDR1 SGHTA, CDR2 FQGNSA. This CDR3 is CASSSGLAIYEQYF. DNA for the CDR3: TGTGCCAGCAGTTCGGGACTAGCGATTTACGAGCAGTACTTC.

The chain is built from TRBV15 and TRBJ1-1; D uncertain. V lost 6 bases, J lost 1 base, and 9 bases lay in between. Germline CDR1 LNHNV, CDR2 YYDKDF (reference sequence). This CDR3 has 13 amino acids. CDR3 protein: CATSYWGNTEAFF. CDR3 sequence (DNA): TGTGCCACCAGTTATTGGGGGAACACTGAAGCTTTCTTT.

V and J are TRBV10-2 and TRBJ1-1; D unresolved. Trimming stripped 7 bases from V and 1 base from J, with 7 bases between. Germline CDR1 and CDR2: WSHSY and SAAADI. The CDR3 is 12 amino acids. In DNA, the CDR3 is TGCGCCAGCAAGTTCTGGAACACTGAAGCTTTCTTT. This sequence encodes CASKFWNTEAFF.

V and J are TRBV4-1 and TRBJ2-5; D is ambiguous. The V end lost 1 base, the J end lost 4 bases, and 7 bases lay between the germline ends. The CDR3 length is 13 residues. The V gene's germline CDR1 is MGHRA and CDR2 YSYEKL. The CDR3 loop is CASSQVTGETQYF. CDR3 DNA: TGCGCCAGCAGCCAAGTTACGGGAGAGACCCAGTACTTC.

V gene TRBV19 combines with J gene TRBJ1-1; TRBD1 is a possible D gene (6 bases). The CDR3 is made up of 14 amino acids. The V gene's germline CDR1 is LNHDA and CDR2 SQIVND (reference sequence). V was pared by 4 bases and J by 0 bases, with 9 bases between. CDR3 sequence: CASSRRTVNTEAFF. The CDR3 bases are TGTGCCAGTAGTAGACGGACAGTGAACACTGAAGCTTTCTTT.